Below, 23 T cell receptor beta chains from the same sample are listed, as sequenced in a study of blood T cells in healthy people across ages. A sample-barcoded 5' primer and a J-beta primer mix were used in a second PCR of roughly 7 to 11 cycles. One entry per CDR3 protein results from TCRdb running MiXCR on the 5' RACE reads. The sample holds around 780,000 distinct CDR3 sequences, roughly three fifths seen once. Sequenced: blood. These TCRs come from a man aged 40-55 years in good health.

This clonotype showed up just once. The rearrangement links TRBV4-3 to TRBJ2-1, with D maybe TRBD2 (6 bases). The tail of the sequence fits TRBJ2-7 better, so the J call may be wrong. Germline V gene data show CDR1 as LGHNA and CDR2 as YSLEER. The CDR3 loop spans 15 amino acids. The CDR3 is CASSQDERVYNEQYF. DNA of the CDR3: TGCGCCAGCAGCCAAGATGAGCGGGTATACAATGAGCAGTACTTC.

The rearrangement uses TRBV18 and TRBJ2-5; TRBD2 agrees at 10 bases. The CDR3 is 16 residues long. CDR1 and CDR2 (germline): KGHSH, LQKENI. V lost 4 bases to trimming and J lost 4 bases; unmatched junction nucleotides: 9. The CDR3 DNA follows: TGTGCCAGCTCACAGGAACTAGCGGGGCGTCGAGAGACCCAGTACTTC. This codes for CASSQELAGRRETQYF.

CDR3 nucleotide sequence: TGCAGTGCTAGTCGGCCTAGCGGGTCCTACAATGAGCAGTTCTTC. Encoded protein: CSASRPSGSYNEQFF. The rearrangement links TRBV20-1 to TRBJ2-1; 8 positions agree with TRBD2. CDR1 and CDR2 (germline): DFQATT, SNEGSKA (reference sequence). The V and J ends lost 3 bases and 1 base, in that order; junction bases with no gene match: 5. This CDR3 contains 15 residues.

In DNA form, the CDR3 reads TGCGCCAGCAGCCAGCTTGGGTGGGGGACAGGCTCCTACAATGAGCAGTACTTC. Residues: CASSQLGWGTGSYNEQYF. V gene TRBV4-1 combines with J gene TRBJ2-1; the match to TRBD1 covers 8 bases. The DNA end is a closer match to TRBJ2-7, so the J assignment may be wrong. CDR3 length: 18 residues. Per germline, CDR1 MGHRA and CDR2 YSYEKL.

The rearrangement joins TRBV5-1 to TRBJ2-3; a possible D gene is TRBD2 (7 bases). V lost 1 base and J 2 bases, leaving 17 bases between the germline ends. The CDR3 consists of 17 residues. CDR1 and CDR2 from the germline V gene are SGHRS and YFSETQ. The CDR3 spells CASSLSGGSSPTDTQYF. The CDR3 DNA is TGCGCCAGCAGCTTGTCGGGGGGCAGCTCGCCCACAGATACGCAGTATTTT.

V gene TRBV3-1 combines with J gene TRBJ2-1, with TRBD2 as a possible D gene (5 bases). Germline lookup yields CDR1 LGHDT and CDR2 YNNKEL (reference sequence). Trimming removed 3 bases at V and 3 bases at J, with 15 bases between. The CDR3 spans 16 residues. CDR3 bases: TGTGCCAGCAGCCAGCCCCACAGCGGTTACTACAATGAGCAGTTCTTC. Its protein product is CASSQPHSGYYNEQFF.

J is TRBJ2-7 and V is TRBV3-1; a weak D match, TRBD2 (7 bases). The V and J ends lost 4 bases and 3 bases respectively, with 19 bases between them. This CDR3 has 16 amino acids. Germline V gene lookup returns CDR1 LGHDT and CDR2 YNNKEL (reference sequence). The DNA for the CDR3 is TGTGCCAGCAGCCTTTCGAGCGGAGGGGGGGTCTACGAGCAGTACTTC. It encodes CASSLSSGGGVYEQYF.

The chain combines TRBV29-1 with TRBJ2-7; 8 positions match TRBD1. The V gene's germline CDR1 is SQVTM and CDR2 ANQGSEA. The CDR3 is 13 amino acids. V was pared by 5 bases and J by 6 bases, with 9 bases of the junction left unmatched. CDR3 DNA sequence: TGCAGCGTTCGAACAGGGGGGACCACCGAGCAGTACTTC. Translating it yields CSVRTGGTTEQYF.

The V gene is TRBV10-3, the J gene TRBJ2-7; the D is unclear. The better agreement between TRBJ2-5 and the DNA end casts doubt on the J call. This CDR3 has 14 amino acids. The V gene's germline CDR1 is ENHRY and CDR2 SYGVKD. CDR3 loop: CAIRGNRSLGTQYF. The CDR3 region has the DNA TGTGCCATCAGGGGTAACAGAAGTTTGGGGACCCAGTACTTC.

The chain carries TRBV6-5 and TRBJ2-7; TRBD2 agrees at 13 bases. Per the germline V gene, CDR1 is MNHEY and CDR2 is SVGAGI. The CDR3 runs to 16 residues. J gave up 5 bases and V 8 bases, and 12 bases lay outside the gene matches. The CDR3 is CASLKPGLAGADEQYF. The CDR3 coding sequence is TGTGCCAGCCTAAAGCCCGGACTAGCGGGAGCAGACGAGCAGTACTTC.

The chain combines TRBV7-6 with TRBJ1-2; D remains unclear. V lost 0 bases, J lost 0 bases, and 2 bases lay in between. The CDR3 is 13 residues long. CDR1 SGHVS and CDR2 FNYEAQ come from the germline V gene. CDR3 bases: TGTGCCAGCAGCTTAGCCCCTAACTATGGCTACACCTTC. Its translation: CASSLAPNYGYTF.

The chain joins TRBV20-1 to TRBJ2-7, with 8 bases that match TRBD1. With V trimmed by 1 base and J by 2 bases, 4 bases remained unmatched. The CDR3 runs to 14 residues. The V gene's germline CDR1 is DFQATT and CDR2 SNEGSKA (reference sequence). CDR3 in DNA: TGCAGTGCTAGAGCCCCGGGACAGGCCTACGAGCAGTACTTC. Amino acid sequence: CSARAPGQAYEQYF.

This clonotype was seen just once. V is TRBV6-2 or TRBV6-3 and J is TRBJ1-5; 9 bases match TRBD1. CDR3 length: 14 residues. Germline CDR1 and CDR2: MNHEY and SVGEGT. J lost 6 bases, V lost 8 bases, and 8 bases had no gene match. The CDR3 bases are TGTGCCAGCCGATCACAGGGGGCTTTTCAGCCCCAGCATTTT. Its translation: CASRSQGAFQPQHF.

This rearrangement joins TRBV28 to TRBJ2-5; a weak D match, TRBD1 (6 bases). Trimming took off 2 bases at V and 4 bases at J, with 11 bases between the two ends. CDR1 is MDHEN and CDR2 is SYDVKM in the germline V gene. This CDR3 spans 14 amino acids. CDR3 amino acids: CASSLLRGRETQYF. The CDR3 nucleotides are TGTGCCAGCAGTTTACTCAGGGGCCGAGAGACCCAGTACTTC. The full variable domain, with the rest looked up from reference TRBV28 and TRBJ2-5, is DVKVTQSSRYLVKRTGEKVFLECVQDMDHENMFWYRQDPGLGLRLIYFSYDVKMKEKGDIPEGYSVSREKKERFSLILESASTNQTSMYLCASSLLRGRETQYFGPGTRLLVL.

The chain employs TRBV5-5 and TRBJ1-4; 7 bases match TRBD1. CDR3 size: 17 residues. Germline-derived CDR1 and CDR2 are SGHKS and YYEKEE (reference sequence). V lost 4 bases and J lost 1; bases outside the gene matches: 10. CDR3 sequence reads: CASSVNRGVKTNEKLFF. The DNA of the CDR3 is TGTGCCAGCAGCGTTAACAGGGGAGTGAAAACTAATGAAAAACTGTTTTTT.

The table lists this clonotype with a few counts. The chain recombines TRBV29-1 with TRBJ2-7; 9 nucleotides line up with TRBD1. In germline, CDR1 is SQVTM, CDR2 ANQGSEA. J was trimmed by 2 bases and V by 4 bases; bases with no gene match: 9. The CDR3 totals 15 residues. The CDR3 reads CSVGVPGQGTYEQYF. The CDR3 DNA reads TGCAGCGTTGGGGTTCCGGGACAGGGCACCTACGAGCAGTACTTC.

The V and J genes are TRBV28 and TRBJ2-5, with TRBD1 identical over 9 bases. Germline V CDR1 and CDR2: MDHEN, SYDVKM. The CDR3 runs 15 residues. Trimming at V came to 5 bases and at J to 2 bases, leaving 6 bases not matched to a gene. In DNA form, the CDR3 reads TGTGCCAGCAGTGACCCGACAGGGGGTCAAGAGACCCAGTACTTC. It specifies CASSDPTGGQETQYF.

The chain has TRBV29-1 and TRBJ1-2; D gene unclear. Trimming took off 0 bases at V and 7 bases at J, with 12 bases between the two ends. This CDR3 spans 13 amino acids. CDR1 is SQVTM and CDR2 is ANQGSEA in the germline V gene. CDR3 loop: CSVEDNETGGYTF. The CDR3 DNA sequence: TGCAGCGTTGAAGATAACGAGACCGGTGGCTACACCTTC.

The V call is TRBV5-6, the J call TRBJ1-1, with 8 bases that match TRBD1. Germline CDR1 SGHDT, CDR2 YYEEEE. Germline trimming cut 9 bases from V and 10 bases from J; bases unmatched to any gene: 5. This CDR3 has 10 residues. The CDR3 DNA follows: TGTGCCACCAGAACAGGGGGAGCTTTCTTT. This translates into CATRTGGAFF.

The chain recombines TRBV7-2 with TRBJ1-2; D remains ambiguous. V dropped 5 bases and J dropped 5 bases, with 12 bases sitting between them. Germline V gene sequence: CDR1 SGHTA, CDR2 FQGNSA. This CDR3 has 13 residues. In DNA, the CDR3 is TGTGCCAGCAGCCCCGGCTCACAGTATGGCTACACCTTC. Its protein is CASSPGSQYGYTF.

This rearrangement joins TRBV5-6 to TRBJ2-2; TRBD1 matches at 7 bases. Losses at the gene ends were 5 bases for V and 4 bases for J; bases not matched to a gene: 8. The CDR3 has 15 amino acids. The V gene's germline CDR1 is SGHDT and CDR2 YYEEEE. For the CDR3, the DNA is TGTGCCAGCAGGTTATCCAGGGGGTCCACCGGGGAGCTGTTTTTT. Its translation is CASRLSRGSTGELFF.

A single count supports this clonotype. Relative to the germline gene, one junction end is altered; a read error may explain this. The chain recombines TRBV7-6 with TRBJ1-5, with D unclear. This CDR3 is 12 amino acids long. Germline CDR1 and CDR2: SGHVS and FNYEAQ. The DNA of the CDR3 is TGTACCAGCAGCCAAACCGATCAGCCCCAGCATTTT. It codes for CTSSQTDQPQHF.

This clonotype was counted between two and nine times. The chain carries TRBV20-1 and TRBJ2-1; 8 nucleotides line up with TRBD2. CDR1 and CDR2 from the germline V gene are DFQATT and SNEGSKA (reference sequence). V gave up 0 bases and J gave up 8 bases; unmatched junction bases: 9. The CDR3 consists of 15 residues. The CDR3 DNA sequence: TGCAGTGCTAGAGATAGCGGGGTGTCATTTGATGAGCAGTTCTTC. This sequence encodes CSARDSGVSFDEQFF.